This T cell receptor (beta chain) was captured in a study of siplizumab effects on memory and regulatory T cells. Study-level results: There were only a minor fraction of alloreactive clones that mapped to unstimulated subsets. Proliferating Tregs taken from siplizumab cultures were not shown to have a confirmed suppressive function.

This clone was counted only a few times. The antigen is undetermined. Germline values: CDR1 MNHNY, CDR2 SVGAGI (reference sequence). The CDR3 is 14 residues long. V shed 5 bases, J shed 8 bases, and the junction held 8 bases outside the gene matches. The study assayed around 9.2 x 10^4 TCR templates per sample. The table came from immunoSEQ multiplex PCR; TCRdb's copy has only in-frame clones and leaves some out. The sample shows over 100,000 clones, about 94% of them seen only once. The sequence was obtained from a human donor in good health. The rearrangement joins TRBV6-6 to TRBJ1-4; the match to TRBD1 covers 7 bases. The source material was Tregs sorted from blood. DNA for the CDR3: TGTGCCAGCAGTGTGACAGGGTCCGCCGAAAAACTGTTTTTT. Protein product: CASSVTGSAEKLFF.